This T cell receptor (beta chain) was recorded in a study of T cell repertoires in cytomegalovirus infection (dated by TCRdb to the late 2010s). Study-level background: Because public TCR beta signatures pointed to carriage of CMV infection together with the matching HLA type, the HLA type of each donor mattered for the analysis.

The CDR3 numbers 13 residues from cysteine through phenylalanine. Kept here is only the CDR3 DNA, which spans 39 bases and is read in frame from base 1. Between the V and J ends, shortened by 1 base and 3 bases respectively, the junction contains 7 bases. CDR1 is given as LGHNA and CDR2 as YSLEER, both from the germline V gene. TCRdb records Illumina HiSeq 1500 as the sequencer. TCRdb cleaned the public reads at Q25 with fastp, built clones with MiXCR and kept in-frame beta chains. Each CDR3 protein gets just one entry, which takes the most common genes and DNA from the rows behind it. A total of 170,000 or so distinct CDR3 sequences appear in this sample, approximately 15% of them only once. Clones ranked in the top ten supply 25% to 30% of the sample. Of note for this clonotype: Its antigen is unknown. No clone much larger than this one lies a single base away; base qualities are absent.

Results the study describes overall, beyond this receptor: In the ex vivo response, HLA-C-restricted CMV-specific TCR beta clonotypes were dominant, and in two of eight donors the single most frequent clonotype came from this HLA-C-restricted group. In both this cohort and an independent roughly 360-donor cohort, the cumulative frequency of public TCR beta family members distinguished carriers of CMV infection plus the relevant HLA type.

What was sequenced was PBMCs. Rearrangement joined TRBV4-3 to TRBJ2-7; too little of a D gene remains to name it. The clonotype originates from a human donor in good health (CMV status not recorded). Some clones in this sample may be carry-over from other donors' samples. The base sequence is TGCGCCAGCAGCCAAGGAAGACACTACGAGCAGTACTTC. It is translated as CASSQGRHYEQYF.